This TCR beta chain is drawn from a study of cytomegalovirus exposure and HLA in healthy donors. Vbeta (60) and Jbeta (13) primers were used in the PCR. Sequencing used immunoSEQ multiplex PCR; TCRdb keeps in-frame clones, though not all of them. Seen here are 150,000 to 200,000 clones, roughly 80% observed once, and the top ten hold 1.5% to 2.5%. V lost 1 base and J 2 bases, leaving 12 bases between the germline ends. The CDR3 is made up of 15 amino acids. Whole-study results and caveats: Later analysis identified a missense DCLRE1C variant that was linked to TCR beta V- and J-gene trimming. 16,951 TCR beta sequences were associated with HLA alleles at 0.05 false discovery rate in a later analysis. High sensitivity and specificity were reportedly achieved when the classifier diagnosed cytomegalovirus status. Sequencing depth roughly uniform across donors was assumed in presence/absence analyses.

Of note for this clone: Its antigen is not known.

The chain combines TRBV5-3 with TRBJ2-5, with D possibly matching TRBD1 (6 bases). TRBV5-3 is recorded as an ORF, its role being uncertain. The sequenced sample consisted of PBMCs. The clonotype originates from a man between 18 and 29 years old in good health and CMV-seronegative. The CDR3 loop is CARSLRGTPQETQYF. The CDR3 region has the DNA TGTGCCAGAAGCTTGAGGGGGACACCACAAGAGACCCAGTACTTC.